These T cell receptor beta chains were read from a single sample in a study of blood T cell repertoires in COVID-19. The repertoire was sequenced with immunoSEQ multiplex PCR; TCRdb's copy has only in-frame clones and lacks some. The table records about 320,000 clones, approximately 91% of them present only once. The sample taken for sequencing was PBMCs or T cells enriched from blood (not recorded which). Receptors originate from a man between 60 and 70 years old who had recovered from COVID-19. Both conserved end residues are part of each CDR3. The order of the fields is D gene, V gene, J gene, clone size, CDR3 DNA, CDR3 protein. The D gene is left open where the match is weak. Clone sizes are given selectively: once, few, many, or a class where the clone is expanded.

.	TRBV5-1	TRBJ2-1	once	TGCGCCAGCAGCCCCCATTGGAGCTCCTACAATGAGCAGTTCTTC	CASSPHWSSYNEQFF
.	TRBV7-2	TRBJ1-2	.	TGTGCCAGCAGCTTAGAAAGGACCTTATCGGGGGGGACCTTC	CASSLERTLSGGTF
.	TRBV15	TRBJ2-3	.	TGTGCCACCAGCAGAGATCAGGGTCCGAGCACAGATACGCAGTATTTT	CATSRDQGPSTDTQYF
TRBD2	TRBV24-1	TRBJ2-1	.	TGTGCCACCAGTGACGCAGCGGGAGAGTCGTACAATGAGCAGTTCTTC	CATSDAAGESYNEQFF
TRBD2	TRBV29-1	TRBJ2-7	.	TGCAGCGTTGTCGGAGCGGGAGGGCCGTACGAGCAGTACTTC	CSVVGAGGPYEQYF
.	TRBV2	TRBJ2-7	.	TGTGCCAGCATTTCCGAGGGAGCAGTCCCCTCCTACGAGCAGTACTTC	CASISEGAVPSYEQYF
.	TRBV5-1	TRBJ2-1	.	TGCGCCAGCAGCGTGATGTCAGTCGGGGGAAGCTCCTACAATGAGCAGTTCTTC	CASSVMSVGGSSYNEQFF
.	TRBV28	TRBJ1-1	.	TGTGCCAGCAGTTCCCCCAGTATGAACACTGAAGCTTTCTTT	CASSSPSMNTEAFF
TRBD1	TRBV28	TRBJ1-4	few	TGTGCCAGCAGCGACCCGAGACAGGGGGCTAATGAAAAACTGTTTTTT	CASSDPRQGANEKLFF
.	TRBV6-5	TRBJ1-5	.	TGTGCCAGCAGAATTGACAACTATCAGCCCCAGCATTTT	CASRIDNYQPQHF
.	TRBV7-2	TRBJ1-1	.	TGTGCCAGCAGCTTAAACTTTTTGAACACTGAAGCTTTCTTT	CASSLNFLNTEAFF
.	TRBV5-4	TRBJ2-7	.	TGTGCCAGCAGCTTGTGGCAGGCAAGCTCCTACGAGCAGTACTTC	CASSLWQASSYEQYF
TRBD2	TRBV4-2	TRBJ2-7	many	TGTGCCAGCAGCCAAAGACTAGCGGAGCCCTACGAGCAGTACTTC	CASSQRLAEPYEQYF
.	TRBV5-4	TRBJ1-2	once	TGTGCCAGCAGCTTTCCGACAGAGATCTATGGCTACACCTTC	CASSFPTEIYGYTF
.	TRBV15	TRBJ1-1	.	TGTGCCACCAGCAGACCCGACAGAATGAACACTGAAGCTTTCTTT	CATSRPDRMNTEAFF
.	TRBV3-1/TRBV3-2	TRBJ2-7	.	TGTGCCAGCAGCCAAGATTACGTCCGCGGCGAGCAGTACTTC	CASSQDYVRGEQYF
TRBD2	TRBV9	TRBJ2-3	.	TGTGCCAGCAGCGTCGGGGGGAGCACAGATACGCAGTATTTT	CASSVGGSTDTQYF
TRBD2	TRBV2	TRBJ2-1	.	TGTGCCAGCAGGGCCGGGAGGGGCGCCTACAATGAGCAGTTCTTC	CASRAGRGAYNEQFF
.	TRBV9	TRBJ1-1	.	TGTGCCAGCAGCGTGCGGAGCCTCGACACTGAAGCTTTCTTT	CASSVRSLDTEAFF
TRBD1	TRBV5-1	TRBJ2-5	.	TGCGCCAGCAGCTCTGGAGAAGGGGGCGAAGAGACCCAGTACTTC	CASSSGEGGEETQYF
.	TRBV5-1	TRBJ2-3	.	TGCGCCAGCAGCGGGGCGCGGGGTTGGGTCCCAACTTCCACAGATACGCAGTATTTT	CASSGARGWVPTSTDTQYF
.	TRBV5-1	TRBJ2-1	.	TGCGCCAGCAGCTTGGTACTAGATAATATTGAGCAGTTCTTC	CASSLVLDNIEQFF
TRBD1	TRBV11-2	TRBJ2-1	.	TGTGCCAGCAGCGCGACAGGGTTAGGGAGTGAGCAGTTCTTC	CASSATGLGSEQFF
.	TRBV19	TRBJ1-5	.	TGTGCCAGTAGTATGCCCCGCAGGGTCAATATCGGCAATCAGCCCCAGCATTTT	CASSMPRRVNIGNQPQHF
.	TRBV24-1	TRBJ2-5	.	TGTGCCACCAGTGATCCTTATGAGACCCAGTACTTC	CATSDPYETQYF
.	TRBV7-2	TRBJ1-5	.	TGTGCCAGCAGCTCCGCTCAGGGATTCTGGCCCCAGCATTTT	CASSSAQGFWPQHF
.	TRBV9	TRBJ2-5	.	TGTGCCAGCAGCCCAACCGGACACTTCCAAGAGACCCAGTACTTC	CASSPTGHFQETQYF
.	TRBV28	TRBJ2-1	.	TGTGCCAGCAGTTTTTCAGTGAATGAGCAGTTCTTC	CASSFSVNEQFF
TRBD1	TRBV28	TRBJ1-5	.	TGTGCCAGCAGTTCAGGGGGCGATGGCAATCAGCCCCAGCATTTT	CASSSGGDGNQPQHF
TRBD2	TRBV2	TRBJ2-1	.	TGTGCCAGCACAGGGACTAGCGGGAGATATGAGCAGTTCTTC	CASTGTSGRYEQFF
TRBD1	TRBV3-1/TRBV3-2	TRBJ2-7	.	TGTGCCAGCAGCCAAGAGGGGACAGGGAGGGAGCAGTACTTC	CASSQEGTGREQYF
.	TRBV6-2/TRBV6-3	TRBJ1-2	.	TGTGCCAGCAGCCTTCGTGGAGTAAGAGGCTATGGCTACACCTTC	CASSLRGVRGYGYTF
TRBD2	TRBV28	TRBJ2-7	.	TGTGCCAGCAGTTTCCGCCGACTAGCGGGATACGAGCAGTACTTC	CASSFRRLAGYEQYF
.	TRBV5-1	TRBJ2-1	once	TGCGCCAGCAGCTTGGAACCCCGGGCCTACAATGAGCAGTTCTTC	CASSLEPRAYNEQFF
.	TRBV12-3/TRBV12-4	TRBJ2-7	.	TGTGCCAGCACCACCGGCTACGAGCAGTACTTC	CASTTGYEQYF
TRBD1	TRBV2	TRBJ2-7	once	TGTGCCAGCAATGAGAGGGACAGGGGTATCTACGAGCAGTACTTC	CASNERDRGIYEQYF
.	TRBV5-5	TRBJ2-7	.	TGTGCCAGCAGCCTGGCAGGCGGGACCTACGAGCAGTACTTC	CASSLAGGTYEQYF
.	TRBV11-2	TRBJ1-3	.	TGTGCCAGCAGCCGACCGACCGCGGGCTCTGGAAACACCATATATTTT	CASSRPTAGSGNTIYF
TRBD1	TRBV4-1	TRBJ1-5	.	TGCGCCAGCAGCCAAGGAGGAGGGGGCCAGCCCCAGCATTTT	CASSQGGGGQPQHF
TRBD1	TRBV28	TRBJ2-1	few	TGTGCCAGCAGTTTATCACCGGGACAGGGGGCTTATGAGCAGTTCTTC	CASSLSPGQGAYEQFF
.	TRBV7-2	TRBJ2-1	.	TGTGCCAGCAGCTTAATGGTTTCGGACAATGAGCAGTTCTTC	CASSLMVSDNEQFF
TRBD1	TRBV27	TRBJ1-1	.	TGTGCCAGCAGTTTAGTTCAGGGGGTCCCCAACACTGAAGCTTTCTTT	CASSLVQGVPNTEAFF
.	TRBV5-1	TRBJ2-7	.	TGCGCCAAGTCAGAGGGGGCGCGGGGCCACCCGAGTGTCTACGAGCAGTACTTC	CAKSEGARGHPSVYEQYF
.	TRBV12-3/TRBV12-4	TRBJ1-1	.	TGTGCCAGCAGCACAGGGTTTGGCACTGAAGCTTTCTTT	CASSTGFGTEAFF
.	TRBV5-1	TRBJ2-3	.	TGCGCCAGCGGCCTTCTGCTTGGCACAGATACGCAGTATTTT	CASGLLLGTDTQYF
.	TRBV11-2	TRBJ1-3	.	TGTGCCAGCAGCTTAGATGGCGGCTACCCCACGGCAGGAAACACCATATATTTT	CASSLDGGYPTAGNTIYF
.	TRBV6-1	TRBJ2-1	once	TGTGCCAGCAGTGAAGGGAGTCGGGCAGGGGCTATCTATGAGCAGTTCTTC	CASSEGSRAGAIYEQFF
.	TRBV27	TRBJ1-2	.	TGTGCCAGCAGTTTATCAGGGGTCGGCTATGGCTACACCTTC	CASSLSGVGYGYTF
.	TRBV21-1	TRBJ1-5	.	TGTGCCAGCACTACCGGGACAGGGAGCAATCAGCCCCAGCATTTT	CASTTGTGSNQPQHF